This T cell receptor beta chain was captured by sequencing in a study of shared clonotypes between healthy human individuals. Overall study findings and caveats: Larger estimated richness was generally recorded for naive subsets relative to memory subsets. The sharing of around 5% of naive CD4 clonotypes was seen across several donors.

Deep-level running was used for the assay. Sequenced by immunoSEQ multiplex PCR; TCRdb stores in-frame clones only, minus some. The sample lists 1.6 million or so clones, roughly 95% seen once, with roughly 1.2% in the top ten. As to this clone: Antigen: not known.

The germline V and J ends were trimmed by 0 bases and 4 bases, with 11 bases remaining between them. Germline V gene lookup returns CDR1 SGHRS and CDR2 YFSETQ. There are 15 residues in the CDR3. The chain combines TRBV5-1 with TRBJ2-1, with a weak D call TRBD1 (5 bases). The sequence derives from a man aged 25-45 years in good health. Source material: naive CD4+ T cells sorted from blood. Described subset: CD45RA+ positively selected. The CDR3 protein is CASSLEGAEYNEQFF. The CDR3, as DNA: TGCGCCAGCAGCTTGGAAGGGGCGGAGTACAATGAGCAGTTCTTC. Full variable domain (remainder filled in from reference TRBV5-1 and TRBJ2-1): KAGVTQTPRYLIKTRGQQVTLSCSPISGHRSVSWYQQTPGQGLQFLFEYFSETQRNKGNFPGRFSGRQFSNSRSEMNVSTLELGDSALYLCASSLEGAEYNEQFFGPGTRLTVL.